This T cell receptor beta chain was obtained from a study of cytomegalovirus exposure and HLA in healthy donors (TCRdb year 2017). For the study in its entirety: According to an earlier analysis of 587 of the donors, 150 million to 200 million T cells yielded 95 million to 140 million unique TCR beta sequences and about 300 Gb of sequence data. In a later genetic analysis, genome-wide SNP genotypes for about three fifths of the 666 donors were used, and that subset was treated as a discovery cohort. Donor age, sex, ethnicity and CMV serostatus were compiled alongside the repertoire data. The genetic ancestry cluster associated with self-reported Caucasian donors included roughly 84% of the roughly 360 genotyped donors. In a later analysis, previously published TCR beta repertoires from 670 or so donors were re-analyzed and high-resolution HLA genotyping was added so that TCR occurrence patterns could be studied. The study aimed to test whether cataloging public T cell receptors could reveal signatures of past pathogen exposure. Among approximately 370 genotyped donors of the cohort, an average of around 220,000 unique TCR beta nucleotide sequences was sequenced per donor, of which 15% to 20% were non-productive. All discovery cohort repertoires had been generated on a single sequencing platform. Roughly five DR-DQ haplotypes were handled as single units for association and clustering, since linkage in the cohort was strong. Rather than using new phenotypic data, the later analysis identified candidate immune exposures from TCR beta sequences and from how often those sequences occurred across donors. Along with the roughly 670-subject first cohort, a separate validation cohort of over a hundred different subjects was used. The study combined high-throughput TCR immunosequencing, statistical association of individual TCRs with disease status, and machine learning to predict cytomegalovirus infection status. The T cell repertoires of 670 or so subjects were profiled by immunosequencing and related to cytomegalovirus serostatus. HLA typing included class I and class II loci at four-digit resolution. An earlier analysis of more than 450 of the donors used high-throughput TCR beta sequencing to judge whether each TCR beta V gene segment behaved as functional or pseudogenic. Typing coverage differed by locus: A, B, C, DRB1 and DQB1 were typed in roughly 629-630 donors, DQA1 in about 500, DPA1 in 600 to 610, and DPB1 in around 440. Roughly 300 gigabases of sequencing data and around 85 million unique TCR sequences made up an early release that covered approximately 620 HLA-typed donors.

What the work shows at the level of the full study, not this receptor alone: The sequencing pipeline was judged likely to have produced a cluster of highly shared sequence variants as a technical artifact. This cohort had only TCR beta chains sequenced, and the lack of alpha or paired-chain data limited which features could be detected. In a later analysis, several top co-occurrence clusters were reported to appear linked to parvovirus B19, influenza, CMV and Epstein-Barr virus. In both the original and validation cohorts, the classifier was reported to diagnose cytomegalovirus status with high specificity and sensitivity. Assigning TCR associations to individual alleles was difficult when HLA alleles, especially DR and DQ, strongly co-occurred. HLA typing was unavailable for some donors at each locus, so association tests used only the typed subset. A further reported finding was that TCR beta sequences accurately predicted the HLA-A and HLA-B alleles for most subjects in the first cohort. V-gene and J-gene trimming of TCR beta chains was associated with a missense DCLRE1C variant in a later genetic analysis, and the association was replicated in an independent cohort. Compared with the roughly 710-donor mean, donors in an Asian-associated ancestry cluster had fewer N-insertions in productive TCRs, according to a later genetic analysis. Linkage disequilibrium might explain the correlated functional status among segregating V segments, but an unknown experimental factor could not be ruled out. In a later analysis, about 17,000 TCR beta sequences were associated with specific HLA alleles at a false discovery rate of 0.05. Most CMV-associated TCR beta chains appeared to be HLA-restricted in a later analysis, and the HLA associations seemed to be driven largely by CMV exposure. Most TCR sequences were observed very rarely across donors, whereas some public TCRs were present in many individuals. Because counts were too low, some 16 rarely observed V segments, including chromosome 9 orphons, were excluded from the earlier analysis of around 590 of the donors. The study listed around 160 TCR beta chains as associated with cytomegalovirus. A later analysis found that HLA-associated TCR beta chains were more clonally expanded and had lower generation probabilities than equally common non-associated chains. The presence/absence analyses assumed that sequencing depth was roughly uniform across donors, and that assumption may not be true. The authors suggested that the approach could potentially be extended to other disease states and immunological phenotypes. In an earlier analysis of 587 of the donors, most TCR beta V segments appeared in productive rearrangements about 90% or about 30% of the time, broadly matching IMGT annotations. CMV serostatus was the only immune exposure information available for the cohort. The 87-base-pair reads could not distinguish some IMGT-functional V segments, including TRBV6-2 and TRBV6-3, so those segments were excluded. In vitro tests confirmed that three of the cytomegalovirus-associated TCR beta chains recognize cytomegalovirus antigens. In a later analysis, the rate of TCR association differed among HLA loci, with DRB1 alleles having the most associated TCRs and HLA-C alleles having the fewest.

The cohort was made up of 666 healthy bone marrow donors. Cohort members were all nominally healthy when sampled, although unrecorded immune exposures were likely present. The donor tested CMV seronegative and was one of the 352 seronegative cohort members. A peripheral blood sample was provided by each donor, and peripheral blood mononuclear cells were used for TCR beta sequencing. The Qiagen DNeasy Blood Extraction Kit was used to extract genomic DNA from the blood cell samples. CDR1 SGHTA and CDR2 FQGNSA were looked up in the germline V gene. The V end gives up 2 bases and the J end 8 bases, leaving 13 bases in the junction not matched to a gene. Including the terminal cysteine and phenylalanine, the CDR3 comprises 17 residues. Solely the CDR3 DNA is kept, with 51 bases framed from the first base. Receptor libraries were prepared by the immunoSEQ multiplex PCR assay. The multiplex PCR relied on a mix of 60 forward primers for TCR Vbeta segments and 13 reverse primers for TCR Jbeta segments. The CDR3 region of rearranged TCR beta genes was amplified from genomic DNA with a multiplex PCR assay. Amplified TCR beta libraries were sequenced as 87-base-pair reads on the Illumina HiSeq System. The authors processed their data as follows. A later analysis tallied 80 million to 95 million unique TCR beta chains across the 700 or so repertoires, and around 12 million of those chains were shared by two or more donors. Raw reads were error-corrected and collapsed into unique sequences by a nearest-neighbor algorithm in which closely related sequences were merged to remove PCR and sequencing errors. CDR3 sequences were aligned to IMGT reference sequences to assign V, D and J gene segments. Each retained sequence needed at least a six-nucleotide match to both a V gene segment and a J gene segment. Rearrangements were classified as productive when the CDR3 lacked stop codons and remained in frame with V and J, and all other rearrangements were classified as non-productive. Following IMGT convention, CDR3 was defined as the stretch from the second conserved V-encoded cysteine to the conserved J-encoded phenylalanine. Sequences without an unambiguous match to a single V gene segment were excluded from the earlier analysis of about 600 of the donors. In an earlier analysis of around 590 of the donors, a V segment was called functional when productive rearrangements were above 56.7%, and segregating when the standard deviation between donors exceeded 5%. A statistical classification framework was built to diagnose cytomegalovirus status from the catalog of TCR beta chain sequences. In a later analysis, V and J genes were assigned by comparing TCR nucleotide sequences against IMGT/GENE-DB human TR gene sequences. In a later analysis, CDR3 sequences and most-parsimonious VDJ recombination scenarios were assigned using the TCRdist pipeline. In a later analysis, every TCR beta chain was defined by the combination of its CDR3 amino acid sequence and its V-gene family, and reads without a unique V-gene family were dropped. In a later analysis, 450 to 600 highly shared, low-generation-probability nucleotide sequences were removed to address suspected cross-contamination and a sequencing artifact. In a later analysis, a clonal expansion index for each public chain was calculated from normalized within-repertoire ranks of inferred template counts. Generation probabilities in a later analysis came from a VDJ recombination model fitted to out-of-frame rearrangements, and those results were checked against IGoR. In a later analysis, TCR-TCR, TCR-HLA and TCR-CMV co-occurrence was scored with hypergeometric tests, and a repertoire-size bias correction was applied to TCR pairs. A later analysis estimated false discovery rates by permuting HLA or CMV assignments 20 times. A later analysis grouped co-occurring TCRs with DBSCAN, adding TCRdist sequence similarity when clustering within HLA-allele-positive subsets. Repertoires with fewer than 30,000 or more than 120,000 public chains were left out of co-occurrence clustering, as were five repertoires with anomalous nucleotide sharing. TCRdb limited this immuneACCESS table to in-frame rearrangements with V and J called. A share of clones is missing; checked studies link under half to unresolved V genes, and the rest is unexplained. The DNA was the basis for D and trimming; V, J and clone size are from that table. This sample gives about 110,000 clones in total; 71% of them show up just once. Of the sample, roughly 2.8% is held by the ten largest clones.

About this clone itself: Its antigen is still unknown. No much larger clone exists at a distance of one base, and base qualities are not known.

This chain joins TRBV7-2 to TRBJ2-3, and TRBD2 matches 10 of the central bases. The TCR was taken from a female donor in good health and CMV-seronegative. Sample: PBMCs. In nucleotide form, the sequence is TGTGCCAGCAGCTTAACTAGCGGGATTACCCAAGGGGGTACGCAGTATTTT. Its translation reads: CASSLTSGITQGGTQYF.